This entry lists 2 T cell receptor beta chains sequenced from one sample in a study of cytomegalovirus exposure and HLA in healthy donors. PCR used 60 Vbeta primers and 13 Jbeta primers. Here immunoSEQ multiplex PCR was the method, and the copy in TCRdb shows in-frame clones only, minus some. This table has roughly 120,000 clones, around 70% appearing once. The source material was PBMCs. All receptors come from a man aged 25-40 years in good health and CMV-seropositive.

The rearrangement uses TRBV9 and TRBJ2-5; TRBD2 matches 14 bases. The CDR3 covers 17 residues. V dropped 0 bases and J dropped 1; count of bases not matched to a gene: 2. CDR1 is SGDLS and CDR2 is YYNGEE in the germline V gene. The DNA for the CDR3 is TGTGCCAGCAGCGTAGGGACTAGCGGGGGGTCCCAAGAGACCCAGTACTTC. Translated: CASSVGTSGGSQETQYF.

The sample holds a few counts of this clone. CDR3 in DNA: TGTGCCAGCAGCGTAGACGCAGGTCCCTACGAGCAGTACTTC. Its protein is CASSVDAGPYEQYF. The rearrangement joins TRBV9 to TRBJ2-7; D ambiguous. The V gene lost 0 bases and the J gene lost 2 bases, with 9 bases spanning the gap. The CDR3 has 14 amino acids. Germline values: CDR1 SGDLS, CDR2 YYNGEE.